This paragraph reports one T cell receptor beta chain. Authors' methods: How many nucleated cells were present was estimated from reference gene primer amplification. The method was immunoSEQ multiplex PCR; TCRdb's version includes in-frame clones alone and lacks a portion of them. V, J and clone size reflect that table, while D and trimming were determined from the DNA. The sample records 150,000 to 200,000 clones, roughly 79% being singletons. This sample is drawn from a study of blood T cell repertoires in COVID-19. Trimming shortened V by 2 bases and J by 5 bases, and 14 bases separated the two germline ends. The germline V gene encodes CDR1 SGHRS and CDR2 YFSETQ. This CDR3 region has 14 residues.

This sequence joins TRBV5-1 and TRBJ2-7; D possibly corresponds to TRBD2 (5 bases). Sequences were obtained from peripheral blood. This sequence originates from a woman in her sixties or seventies with acute or convalescent COVID-19. The CDR3 DNA follows: TGCGCCAGCAGCTTTTACACGTTCGGGGACGAGCAGTACTTC. Translation: CASSFYTFGDEQYF.